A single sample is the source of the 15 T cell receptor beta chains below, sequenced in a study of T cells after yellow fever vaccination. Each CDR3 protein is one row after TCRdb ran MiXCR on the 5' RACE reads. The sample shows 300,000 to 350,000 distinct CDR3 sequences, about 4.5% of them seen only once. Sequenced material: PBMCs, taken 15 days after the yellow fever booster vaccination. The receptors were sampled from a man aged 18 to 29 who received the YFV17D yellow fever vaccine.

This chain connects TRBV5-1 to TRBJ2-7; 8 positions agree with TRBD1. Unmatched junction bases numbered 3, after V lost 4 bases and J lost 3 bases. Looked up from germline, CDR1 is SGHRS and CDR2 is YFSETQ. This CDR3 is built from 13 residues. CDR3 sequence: CASSTDRVYEQYF. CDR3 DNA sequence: TGCGCCAGCAGCACGGACAGGGTCTACGAGCAGTACTTC.

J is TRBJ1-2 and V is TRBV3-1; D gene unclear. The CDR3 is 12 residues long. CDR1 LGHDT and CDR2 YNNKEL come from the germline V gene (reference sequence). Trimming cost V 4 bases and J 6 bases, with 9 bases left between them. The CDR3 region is CASSRGPHGYTF. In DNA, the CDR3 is TGTGCCAGCAGCCGAGGCCCACATGGCTACACCTTC.

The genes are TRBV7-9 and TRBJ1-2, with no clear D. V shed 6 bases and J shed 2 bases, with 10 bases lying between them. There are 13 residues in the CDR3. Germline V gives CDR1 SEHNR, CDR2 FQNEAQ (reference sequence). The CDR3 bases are TGTGCCAGCAGAGTGGACGGAAACTATGGCTACACCTTC. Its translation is CASRVDGNYGYTF.

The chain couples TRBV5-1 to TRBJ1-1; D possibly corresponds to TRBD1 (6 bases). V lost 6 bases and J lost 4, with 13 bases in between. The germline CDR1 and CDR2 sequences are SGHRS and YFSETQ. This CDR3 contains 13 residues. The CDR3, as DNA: TGCGCCAGCACATACACAGGGACCACTGAAGCTTTCTTT. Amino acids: CASTYTGTTEAFF. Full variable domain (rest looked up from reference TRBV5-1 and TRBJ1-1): KAGVTQTPRYLIKTRGQQVTLSCSPISGHRSVSWYQQTPGQGLQFLFEYFSETQRNKGNFPGRFSGRQFSNSRSEMNVSTLELGDSALYLCASTYTGTTEAFFGQGTRLTVV.

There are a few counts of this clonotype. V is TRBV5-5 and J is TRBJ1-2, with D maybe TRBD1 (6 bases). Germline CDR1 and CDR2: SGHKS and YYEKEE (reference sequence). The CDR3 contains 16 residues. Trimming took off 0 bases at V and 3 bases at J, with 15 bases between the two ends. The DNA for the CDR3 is TGTGCCAGCAGCTTGGTTCAGGGGCGTATGGACTATGGCTACACCTTC. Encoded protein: CASSLVQGRMDYGYTF.

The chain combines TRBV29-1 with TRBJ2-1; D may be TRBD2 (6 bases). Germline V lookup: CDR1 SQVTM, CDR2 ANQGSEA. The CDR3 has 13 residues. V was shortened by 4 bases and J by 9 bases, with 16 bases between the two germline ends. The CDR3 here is CSVGGTQRSEQFF. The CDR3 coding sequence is TGCAGCGTTGGAGGGACTCAGCGCAGTGAGCAGTTCTTC.

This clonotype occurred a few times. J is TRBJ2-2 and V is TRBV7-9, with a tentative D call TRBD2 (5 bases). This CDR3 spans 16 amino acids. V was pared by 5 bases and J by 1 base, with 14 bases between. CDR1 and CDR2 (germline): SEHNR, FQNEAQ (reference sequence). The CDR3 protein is CASSGEWHENTGELFF. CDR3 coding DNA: TGTGCCAGCAGCGGGGAGTGGCACGAGAACACCGGGGAGCTGTTTTTT.

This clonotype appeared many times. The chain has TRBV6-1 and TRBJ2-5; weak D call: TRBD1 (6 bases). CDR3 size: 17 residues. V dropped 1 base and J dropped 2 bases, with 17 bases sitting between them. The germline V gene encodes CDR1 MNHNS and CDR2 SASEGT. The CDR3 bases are TGTGCCAGCAGTGAAGAGGGGGTTGTTCGCAGGCAAGAGACCCAGTACTTC. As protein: CASSEEGVVRRQETQYF.

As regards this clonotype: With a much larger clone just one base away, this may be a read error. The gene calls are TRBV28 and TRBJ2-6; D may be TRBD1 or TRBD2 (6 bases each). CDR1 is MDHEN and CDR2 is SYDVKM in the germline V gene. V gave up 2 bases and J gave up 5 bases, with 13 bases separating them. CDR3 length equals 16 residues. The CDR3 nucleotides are TGTGCCAGCAGTTTACTGGGGGGCAGTTGGGCCAACGTCCTGACTTTC. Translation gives CASSLLGGSWANVLTF. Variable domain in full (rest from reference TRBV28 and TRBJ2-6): DVKVTQSSRYLVKRTGEKVFLECVQDMDHENMFWYRQDPGLGLRLIYFSYDVKMKEKGDIPEGYSVSREKKERFSLILESASTNQTSMYLCASSLLGGSWANVLTFGAGSRLTVL.

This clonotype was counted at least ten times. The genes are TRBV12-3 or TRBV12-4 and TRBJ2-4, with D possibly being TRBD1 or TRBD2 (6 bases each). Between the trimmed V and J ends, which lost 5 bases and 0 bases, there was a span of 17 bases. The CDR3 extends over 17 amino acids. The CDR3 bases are TGTGCCAGCAGTCCTGCAGGAGGGGGAGAAGCCAAAAACATTCAGTACTTC. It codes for CASSPAGGGEAKNIQYF.

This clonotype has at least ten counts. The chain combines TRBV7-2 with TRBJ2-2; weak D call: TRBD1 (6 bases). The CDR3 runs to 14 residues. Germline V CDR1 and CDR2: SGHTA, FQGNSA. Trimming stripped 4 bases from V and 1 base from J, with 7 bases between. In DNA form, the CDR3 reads TGTGCCAGCAGCTCAGGGGTGAACACCGGGGAGCTGTTTTTT. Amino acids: CASSSGVNTGELFF.

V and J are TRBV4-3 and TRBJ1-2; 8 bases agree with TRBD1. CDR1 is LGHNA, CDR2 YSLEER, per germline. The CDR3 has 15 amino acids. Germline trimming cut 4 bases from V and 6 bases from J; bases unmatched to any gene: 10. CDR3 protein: CASSRLLDRVDGYTF. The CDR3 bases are TGCGCCAGCAGCCGCCTATTGGACAGGGTAGATGGCTACACCTTC.

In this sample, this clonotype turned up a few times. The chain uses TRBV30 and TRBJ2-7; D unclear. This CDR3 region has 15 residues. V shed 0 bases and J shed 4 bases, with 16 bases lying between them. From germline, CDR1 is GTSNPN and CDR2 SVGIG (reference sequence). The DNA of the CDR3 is TGTGCCTGGAGTGTTCTGACCGGGTCCAGGTACGAGCAGTACTTC. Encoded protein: CAWSVLTGSRYEQYF.

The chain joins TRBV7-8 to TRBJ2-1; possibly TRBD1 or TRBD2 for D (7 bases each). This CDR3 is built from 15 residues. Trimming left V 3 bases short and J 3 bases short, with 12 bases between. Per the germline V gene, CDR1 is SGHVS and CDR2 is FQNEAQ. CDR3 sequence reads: CASSLSGTDYNEQFF. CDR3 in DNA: TGTGCCAGCAGCTTGAGCGGGACAGACTACAATGAGCAGTTCTTC.

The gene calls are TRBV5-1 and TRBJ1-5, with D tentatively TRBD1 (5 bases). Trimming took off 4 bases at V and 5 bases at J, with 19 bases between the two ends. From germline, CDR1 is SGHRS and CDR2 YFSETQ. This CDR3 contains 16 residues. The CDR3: CASSKSRAGGDQPQHF. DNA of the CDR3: TGCGCCAGCAGCAAGTCCAGGGCAGGTGGGGATCAGCCCCAGCATTTT.